One T cell receptor (beta chain) is described in this entry. The target of this receptor is not known. Base qualities are not recorded, but no much larger clone differs from it by a single base. The cohort was made up of about 610 healthy bone marrow donors. All cohort members were sampled while nominally healthy, although unrecorded immune exposures were likely present. The donor tested CMV seronegative and was one of the 352 seronegative cohort members. Each donor provided a peripheral blood sample, and peripheral blood mononuclear cells were used for TCR beta sequencing. Genomic DNA extraction from the blood cell samples was performed with the Qiagen DNeasy Blood Extraction Kit. Libraries were built with the immunoSEQ multiplex PCR assay. The multiplex PCR relied on a mix of 60 forward primers for TCR Vbeta segments and 13 reverse primers for TCR Jbeta segments. The CDR3 region of rearranged TCR beta genes was amplified from genomic DNA by a multiplex PCR assay. Amplified TCR beta libraries were sequenced as 87-base-pair reads on the Illumina HiSeq System. In the authors' own workflow: Across the 700 or so repertoires, a later analysis counted some 81 million unique TCR beta chains, some 11 million of which were shared by at least two donors. Raw reads were error-corrected and collapsed into unique sequences with a nearest-neighbor algorithm that merged closely related sequences to remove PCR and sequencing errors. Alignment of CDR3 sequences to IMGT reference sequences was used to assign V, D and J gene segments. For a sequence to be retained, a match of at least six nucleotides was required to both a V gene segment and a J gene segment. A rearrangement counted as productive if the CDR3 had no stop codons and remained in frame with V and J, and every other rearrangement counted as non-productive. Following IMGT convention, CDR3 was defined as the stretch from the second conserved V-encoded cysteine to the conserved J-encoded phenylalanine. In an earlier analysis of more than 550 of the donors, sequences lacking an unambiguous match to a single V gene segment were excluded. An earlier analysis of some 610 of the donors called V segments functional above 56.7% productive rearrangements and segregating when the between-donor standard deviation exceeded 5%. A statistical classification framework was built to diagnose cytomegalovirus status from the catalog of TCR beta chain sequences. In a later analysis, V and J genes were assigned by comparing TCR nucleotide sequences against IMGT/GENE-DB human TR gene sequences. The TCRdist pipeline was used in a later analysis to assign CDR3 sequences and most-parsimonious VDJ recombination scenarios. In a later analysis, each TCR beta chain was defined by its CDR3 amino acid sequence together with its V-gene family, and reads without a unique V-gene family were excluded. In a later analysis, fewer than 600 highly shared, low-generation-probability nucleotide sequences were removed to address suspected cross-contamination and a sequencing artifact. In a later analysis, a clonal expansion index for each public chain was calculated from normalized within-repertoire ranks of inferred template counts. A later analysis computed generation probabilities with a VDJ recombination model fitted to out-of-frame rearrangements, and checked the results against IGoR. In a later analysis, hypergeometric tests were used to score TCR-TCR, TCR-HLA and TCR-CMV co-occurrence, with a repertoire-size bias correction applied to TCR pairs. A later analysis estimated false discovery rates by permuting HLA or CMV assignments 20 times. A later analysis grouped co-occurring TCRs with DBSCAN, adding TCRdist sequence similarity when clustering within HLA-allele-positive subsets. Repertoires with fewer than 30,000 or more than 120,000 public chains were left out of co-occurrence clustering, as were several repertoires with anomalous nucleotide sharing. TCRdb stores this immuneACCESS table with in-frame sequences only. Part of the clones is absent; in the studies checked, under half of the shortfall reflects unresolved V genes, and no reason is known for the rest. For V, J and clone size, that table is used; D and trimming come from the DNA. This sample gives about 130,000 clones in total; around 75% of them show up just once. Over 3% of the sample rests with the top ten.

This specimen belongs to a study of cytomegalovirus exposure and HLA in healthy donors (dated by TCRdb to between 2016 and 2019). A note on the overall study: In an earlier analysis of some 550 of the donors, under 300 Gb of sequence data and 120 million or so unique TCR beta sequences from 150 million to 200 million T cells were reported. A later analysis re-examined previously published TCR beta repertoires from 600 to 700 donors and added high-resolution HLA genotyping to investigate patterns of TCR occurrence. Four to six DR-DQ haplotypes were handled as single units for association and clustering because linkage in the cohort was strong. To decide whether each TCR beta V gene segment behaved as functional or pseudogenic, an earlier analysis of some 540 of the donors relied on high-throughput TCR beta sequencing. A separate validation cohort of about 110 different subjects was used in addition to the approximately 700-subject first cohort. The study was designed to test whether signatures of past pathogen exposure could be identified by cataloging public T cell receptors. On average, roughly 240,000 unique TCR beta nucleotide sequences were sequenced per donor among fewer than 500 genotyped donors of the cohort, with roughly 18% of those sequences being non-productive. Both class I and class II loci were covered by HLA typing, at four-digit resolution. Rather than using new phenotypic data, the later analysis identified candidate immune exposures from TCR beta sequences and from how often those sequences occurred across donors. Every discovery cohort repertoire had been produced on one sequencing platform. The study profiled the T cell repertoires of approximately 700 subjects by immunosequencing and related them to cytomegalovirus serostatus. An early release covering 550 to 650 HLA-typed donors comprised about 290 gigabases of sequencing data and around 80 million unique TCR sequences. Of the 350 to 450 genotyped donors, 81% were placed in the genetic ancestry cluster associated with self-reported Caucasian donors. Donor age, sex, ethnicity and CMV serostatus were collected together with the repertoire data. In a later genetic analysis, genome-wide SNP genotypes for about 65% of the roughly 700 donors were used, and that subset was treated as a discovery cohort. Typing coverage differed by locus: A, B, C, DRB1 and DQB1 were typed in roughly 620-640 donors, DQA1 in about 550, DPA1 in nearly 610, and DPB1 in 400 to 490. To predict cytomegalovirus infection status, the study brought together high-throughput TCR immunosequencing, statistical association of individual TCRs with disease status, and machine learning. General findings and caveats noted by the study authors: The sequencing pipeline was judged likely to have produced a cluster of highly shared sequence variants as a technical artifact. Most TCR sequences were observed very rarely across donors, whereas some public TCRs were present in many individuals. A later analysis associated about 18,000 TCR beta sequences with specific HLA alleles at a false discovery rate of 0.05. The 87-base-pair reads could not distinguish some IMGT-functional V segments, including TRBV6-2 and TRBV6-3, so those segments were excluded. Correlated functional status among segregating V segments might reflect linkage disequilibrium, but an unknown experimental factor could not be ruled out. V-gene and J-gene trimming of TCR beta chains was associated with a missense DCLRE1C variant in a later genetic analysis, and the association was replicated in an independent cohort. The classifier was reported to diagnose cytomegalovirus status with high specificity and sensitivity in both the original and validation cohorts. According to a later genetic analysis, donors in an Asian-associated ancestry cluster had fewer N-insertions in productive TCRs than the approximately 630-donor mean. Most CMV-associated TCR beta chains appeared to be HLA-restricted in a later analysis, and the HLA associations seemed to be driven largely by CMV exposure. Because HLA typing was missing for some donors at each locus, association tests included only the typed subset. In an earlier analysis of several hundred of the donors, most TCR beta V segments were observed in productive rearrangements about 87% or about 30% of the time, broadly matching IMGT annotations. The cohort was sequenced for TCR beta chains only, and without alpha or paired-chain data the features that could be detected were limited. The only immune exposure information available for the cohort was CMV serostatus. In vitro tests confirmed that three of the cytomegalovirus-associated TCR beta chains recognize cytomegalovirus antigens. The presence/absence analyses assumed that sequencing depth was roughly uniform across donors, and that assumption may not be true. The study gave a list of under 200 TCR beta chains associated with cytomegalovirus. In a later analysis, several top co-occurrence clusters were reported to appear linked to parvovirus B19, influenza, CMV and Epstein-Barr virus. In a later analysis, the rate of TCR association differed among HLA loci, with DRB1 alleles having the most associated TCRs and HLA-C alleles having the fewest. Because counts were too low, more than 15 rarely observed V segments, including chromosome 9 orphons, were left out of the earlier analysis of about 620 of the donors. When HLA alleles, especially DR and DQ, strongly co-occurred, attributing TCR associations to individual alleles was difficult. According to the authors, the approach could potentially be generalized to other disease states and immunological phenotypes. A further reported finding was that TCR beta sequences accurately predicted the HLA-A and HLA-B alleles for most subjects in the first cohort. Compared with equally common non-associated chains, HLA-associated TCR beta chains in a later analysis were more clonally expanded and had lower generation probabilities.

The germline V gene supplies CDR1 SGHRS and CDR2 YFSETQ. Including cysteine and phenylalanine, the CDR3 has 14 amino acids. Just CDR3 DNA is preserved here, 42 bases in frame from base 1. V sheds 3 bases and J sheds 2 bases, leaving 11 bases between their ends. The TCR comes from a man aged 35-49 years in good health and CMV-seronegative. Sequencing used PBMCs. The sequence is built from TRBV5-1 and TRBJ2-5, with the D gene too uncertain to name. The DNA sequence follows: TGCGCCAGCAGCTCACTCCAAATACAAGAGACCCAGTACTTC. Its translation reads: CASSSLQIQETQYF.